Presented here are 21 T cell receptor beta chains from one specimen sequenced in a study of blood T cell repertoires in COVID-19. Produced via immunoSEQ multiplex PCR; TCRdb's table is partial and in-frame only. The sample lists roughly 100,000 clones, around 86% occurring once. The sample taken for sequencing was peripheral blood. The receptors shown here come from a middle-aged man with acute or convalescent COVID-19.

This clone was picked up one time. V gene TRBV29-1 combines with J gene TRBJ2-1, with 9 bases fitting TRBD1. J was trimmed by 0 bases and V by 2 bases; bases with no gene match: 5. The CDR3 spans 16 residues. Per germline, CDR1 SQVTM and CDR2 ANQGSEA. CDR3 nucleotide sequence: TGCAGCGTTGAAACCGACAGGGGGTCCTCCTACAATGAGCAGTTCTTC. Protein sequence: CSVETDRGSSYNEQFF.

This chain connects TRBV27 to TRBJ2-5; 8 nucleotides match TRBD2. The trim removed 2 bases at V and 1 base at J, leaving 3 bases unmatched. There are 15 residues in the CDR3. The germline CDR1 and CDR2 sequences are MNHEY and SMNVEV (reference sequence). The CDR3 nucleotides read TGTGCCAGCAGTTTAGCGGGGGGCCTCCAAGAGACCCAGTACTTC. Translating it yields CASSLAGGLQETQYF.

The rearrangement links TRBV2 to TRBJ2-5; weak D call: TRBD1 (5 bases). The CDR3 is made up of 13 amino acids. The V gene lost 6 bases and the J gene lost 2 bases, with 10 bases spanning the gap. The germline V gene encodes CDR1 SNHLY and CDR2 FYNNEI. The CDR3 DNA reads as TGTGCCAGCAGCACAGGAAGACAAGAGACCCAGTACTTC. Protein product: CASSTGRQETQYF.

This CDR3 reads CASRRQGATEQYF. DNA of the CDR3: TGTGCCAGTAGACGACAGGGGGCAACCGAGCAGTACTTC. The V and J genes are TRBV19 and TRBJ2-7; 10 bases match TRBD1. This CDR3 is built from 13 residues. Germline V lookup: CDR1 LNHDA, CDR2 SQIVND (reference sequence). V dropped 6 bases and J dropped 6; count of bases not matched to a gene: 5.

As regards this clone: Sequence at one end of the junction differs from germline and may be a read error. The rearrangement links TRBV7-7 to TRBJ2-5, with 11 positions matching TRBD2. The CDR3 is made up of 15 amino acids. The germline gives CDR1 SSHAT, CDR2 FNYEAQ (reference sequence). The DNA of the CDR3 is TGTGCTAGCAGCTCCGGGACTAGCGGAGAAGGGACCCAGTACTTC. It codes for CASSSGTSGEGTQYF.

The chain couples TRBV7-3 to TRBJ1-1; TRBD1 matches 7 bases. The CDR3 totals 14 residues. The germline gives CDR1 SGHTA, CDR2 FQGTGA. The ends lost 5 bases at V and 4 bases at J; junction bases unmatched: 7. CDR3 nucleotide sequence: TGTGCCAGCAGCGCGGTAGGGACAGTCACTGAAGCTTTCTTT. Protein product: CASSAVGTVTEAFF.

This clone was observed a few times. The chain carries TRBV15 and TRBJ1-1, with D possibly being TRBD1 (6 bases). The V gene's germline CDR1 is LNHNV and CDR2 YYDKDF (reference sequence). The length of the CDR3 is 15 residues. V lost 5 bases, J lost 1 base, and 14 bases lay in between. The CDR3 protein is CATSHVAGANTEAFF. CDR3 nucleotides: TGTGCCACCAGCCACGTCGCGGGGGCGAACACTGAAGCTTTCTTT.

The gene calls are TRBV21-1 and TRBJ1-6; the tabulated D call, TRBD1, remains unverified against the DNA. TRBV21-1 represents a pseudogene. The CDR3 is 15 amino acids. The CDR3 region is CASSPPTGCNSPLHF. The CDR3 DNA reads as TGTGCCAGCAGCCCACCAACAGGGTGTAATTCACCCCTCCACTTT.

The chain employs TRBV30 and TRBJ1-1, with D possibly TRBD1 on 5 matching bases. The germline V gene has CDR1 GTSNPN and CDR2 SVGIG (reference sequence). Trimming cost V 1 base and J 0 bases, with 33 bases left between them. The CDR3 sequence is 22 residues long. In nucleotides, the CDR3 is TGTGCCTGGAGTGAGGGACTAGATCCCCCTCCCGGTTTTGGGGGAATGAACACTGAAGCTTTCTTT. This codes for CAWSEGLDPPPGFGGMNTEAFF.

The chain combines TRBV11-2 with TRBJ1-1; D not certain. V lost 3 bases and J 8 bases, leaving 10 bases between the germline ends. The CDR3 has 12 amino acids. Germline CDR1 is SGHAT and CDR2 is FQNNGV. Written as DNA, the CDR3 is TGTGCCAGCAGCTTTCAGGTATCCGAAGCTTTCTTT. It translates to CASSFQVSEAFF.

The chain recombines TRBV5-4 with TRBJ1-1; TRBD1 aligns across 11 bases. The CDR3 length is 14 residues. Germline V gives CDR1 SGHNT, CDR2 YYREEE (reference sequence). Trimming removed 3 bases from V and 8 bases from J; junction bases left unmatched: 6. In DNA form, the CDR3 reads TGTGCCAGCAGCTGGGGACAGGGGGAGGGAGAAGCTTTCTTT. Translation: CASSWGQGEGEAFF.

The gene calls are TRBV6-5 and TRBJ1-2; possible D gene TRBD1, 5 bases. Trimming pared 7 bases from V and 6 bases from J, leaving 15 bases between. The CDR3 has 13 residues. CDR1 MNHEY and CDR2 SVGAGI come from the germline V gene. DNA for the CDR3: TGTGCCAGCACCCCGATTGGAGGGGATGGCTACACCTTC. Encoded protein: CASTPIGGDGYTF.

This chain uses TRBV9 with TRBJ1-2; 9 bases are shared with TRBD1. Germline V CDR1 and CDR2: SGDLS, YYNGEE. V was clipped by 5 bases and J by 6 bases; unmatched bases: 5. The CDR3 loop spans 13 amino acids. The CDR3 DNA sequence: TGTGCCAGCAGAGGACAGGGGCGGGATGGCTACACCTTC. This gives the protein CASRGQGRDGYTF.

The rearrangement uses TRBV7-9 and TRBJ1-1; D ambiguous. With 1 base removed from V and 5 bases from J, the gap between germline ends came to 8 bases. Germline assignment: CDR1 SEHNR and CDR2 FQNEAQ (reference sequence). There are 13 residues in the CDR3. CDR3 in DNA: TGTGCCAGCAGCTTAGGAGTGGTTACTGAAGCTTTCTTT. This gives the protein CASSLGVVTEAFF. Together with reference TRBV7-9 and TRBJ1-1, the CDR3 gives the full variable domain: DTGVSQNPRHKITKRGQNVTFRCDPISEHNRLYWYRQTLGQGPEFLTYFQNEAQLEKSRLLSDRFSAERPKGSFSTLEIQRTEQGDSAMYLCASSLGVVTEAFFGQGTRLTVV.

The rearrangement joins TRBV19 to TRBJ2-7; D is uncertain. Between the trimmed V and J ends, which lost 5 bases and 6 bases, there was a span of 11 bases. Per the germline V gene, CDR1 is LNHDA and CDR2 is SQIVND (reference sequence). The CDR3 consists of 12 residues. The CDR3 coding sequence is TGTGCCAGTAGTCCTCTAGTGGGCGAGCAGTACTTC. Translation gives CASSPLVGEQYF.

The V gene is TRBV6-5, the J gene TRBJ2-1; TRBD1 is a possible D gene (6 bases). This CDR3 has 13 amino acids. V was cut by 5 bases and J by 15 bases, with 20 bases left in between. Germline V gene data show CDR1 as MNHEY and CDR2 as SVGAGI. The CDR3 here is CASSLSRGSRRFF. As DNA, the CDR3 is TGTGCCAGCAGTCTGTCTAGGGGGTCGCGGCGGTTCTTC.

This rearrangement joins TRBV18 to TRBJ2-3; 13 bases line up with TRBD2. This CDR3 is 16 amino acids long. Germline V gene lookup returns CDR1 KGHSH and CDR2 LQKENI. V lost 6 bases and J lost 4; bases outside the gene matches: 7. In DNA, the CDR3 is TGTGCCAGCTCGCTCGGACTAGCGGGGGAGGCAGATACGCAGTATTTT. Protein product: CASSLGLAGEADTQYF.

V is TRBV14 and J is TRBJ2-3; D perhaps matches TRBD2 (5 bases). This CDR3 comprises 14 residues. Germline CDR1 is SGHDN and CDR2 is FVKESK. Trimming took off 4 bases at V and 4 bases at J, with 12 bases between the two ends. CDR3 coding DNA: TGTGCCAGCAGCCCGAGGCCCGGGGCAGATACGCAGTATTTT. It codes for CASSPRPGADTQYF.

The chain recombines TRBV25-1 with TRBJ2-7, with 7 bases that match TRBD2. The CDR3 loop spans 14 amino acids. Germline CDR1 and CDR2: MGHDK and SYGVNS. After removal of 9 bases from V and 3 bases from J, the junction contained 11 bases not matched to a gene. The CDR3 region has the DNA TGTGCCAGTCAACCCCGGGGGGACTACTACGAGCAGTACTTC. Translating it yields CASQPRGDYYEQYF.

This sequence joins TRBV3-1 (or the pseudogene TRBV3-2) and TRBJ2-7; weak D call: TRBD2 (5 bases). The CDR3 consists of 15 residues. Looked up from germline, CDR1 is LGHDT and CDR2 is YNNKEL (reference sequence). Trimming pared 2 bases from V and 7 bases from J, leaving 18 bases between. In DNA form, the CDR3 reads TGTGCCAGCAGCCAAAATACTTTACTGCCGGGGGAGCAGTACTTC. Its translation: CASSQNTLLPGEQYF.

The chain carries TRBV18 and TRBJ1-6; D uncertain. Looked up from germline, CDR1 is KGHSH and CDR2 is LQKENI. The CDR3 spans 15 residues. V lost 1 base and J 10 bases, leaving 14 bases between the germline ends. The CDR3 protein is CASSPQYEGGSPLHF. In nucleotides, the CDR3 is TGTGCCAGCTCACCACAGTACGAGGGCGGATCACCCCTCCACTTT.